This TCR beta chain was sequenced for a study of CD8+ T cells in alopecia areata. Extracted RNA was reverse transcribed into cDNA, the sequencing template. TCRdb's copy holds only in-frame clones and misses some; the assay was immunoSEQ multiplex PCR. The repertoire holds approximately 82,000 clones, with roughly 51% as singletons. Study outcomes and limitations: Elevated clonality characterized lesional scalp relative to normal scalp, particularly in alopecia totalis/universalis. Scalp samples also yield sequences of resident alphabeta T cells from normal skin.

This clone came up a few times. No antigen is known for it. Cell sorting was applied to PBMCs, and CD4+ and CD8+ T cells were collected. V lost 4 bases to trimming and J lost 8 bases; unmatched junction nucleotides: 8. CDR3 length equals 14 residues. Germline CDR1 is MNHEY and CDR2 is SMNVEV (reference sequence). This sequence joins TRBV27 and TRBJ2-1; 7 positions agree with TRBD1. Sequences were obtained from NKG2D-high CD8+ T cells sorted from blood. This TCR derives from a human donor with alopecia areata. The CDR3 DNA sequence: TGTGCCAGCAGTTCCAGAGGGGGCTGGGATGAGCAGTTCTTC. Protein: CASSSRGGWDEQFF.